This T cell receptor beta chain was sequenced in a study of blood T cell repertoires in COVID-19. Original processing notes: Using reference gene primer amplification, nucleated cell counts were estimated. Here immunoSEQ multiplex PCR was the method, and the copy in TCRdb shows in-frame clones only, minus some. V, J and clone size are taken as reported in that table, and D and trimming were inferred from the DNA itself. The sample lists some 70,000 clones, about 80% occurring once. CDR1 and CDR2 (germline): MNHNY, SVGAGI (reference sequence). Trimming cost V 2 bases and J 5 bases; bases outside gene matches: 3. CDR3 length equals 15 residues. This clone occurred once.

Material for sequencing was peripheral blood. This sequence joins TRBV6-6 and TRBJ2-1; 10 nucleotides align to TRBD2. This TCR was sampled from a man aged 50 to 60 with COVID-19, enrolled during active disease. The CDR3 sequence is CASSYRAGGHNEQFF. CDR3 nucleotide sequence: TGTGCCAGCAGTTACCGAGCGGGGGGGCACAATGAGCAGTTCTTC.